Shown below are 32 T cell receptor beta chains from a single sample sequenced in a study of T cells after somatic rescue of genetic block. TCRdb's copy holds only in-frame clones and misses some; the assay was immunoSEQ multiplex PCR. The table records 100,000 to 120,000 clones, 75% to 95% of them present only once. The specimen was peripheral blood mononuclear cells (PBMCs). Every receptor here comes from a woman between 18 and 30 years old.

The rearrangement uses TRBV7-9 and TRBJ2-3; maybe TRBD1 (6 bases). CDR1 and CDR2 (germline): SEHNR, FQNEAQ (reference sequence). The CDR3 contains 17 residues. The V end lost 3 bases, the J end lost 3 bases, and 19 bases lay between the germline ends. For the CDR3, the DNA is TGTGCCAGCAGCTTCCTTGGGCAGGGGAAAGATACAGATACGCAGTATTTT. Translating gives CASSFLGQGKDTDTQYF.

The CDR3 reads CASSQEQQGHNYGYTF. The CDR3 DNA reads TGCGCCAGCAGCCAAGAACAACAGGGGCATAACTATGGCTACACCTTC. V gene TRBV4-1 combines with J gene TRBJ1-2; TRBD1 matches 7 bases. V dropped 0 bases and J dropped 1; count of bases not matched to a gene: 5. Per germline, CDR1 MGHRA and CDR2 YSYEKL. The CDR3 extends over 16 amino acids.

V is TRBV10-2 and J is TRBJ2-1; a weak D match, TRBD2 (6 bases). Trimming removed 2 bases from V and 7 bases from J, with 9 bases in between. CDR3 length: 13 residues. From germline, CDR1 is WSHSY and CDR2 SAAADI. CDR3 loop: CASSETSRNEQFF. DNA for the CDR3: TGCGCCAGCAGTGAGACTAGCAGAAATGAGCAGTTCTTC.

The chain combines TRBV9 with TRBJ2-7, with D unclear. The CDR3 consists of 13 residues. V was cut by 3 bases and J by 2 bases, with 9 bases left in between. Germline CDR1 SGDLS, CDR2 YYNGEE. The CDR3 loop is CASSGINPYEQYF. The CDR3, as DNA: TGTGCCAGCAGCGGAATAAACCCCTACGAGCAGTACTTC. Complete variable domain (other parts from reference TRBV9 and TRBJ2-7): DSGVTQTPKHLITATGQRVTLRCSPRSGDLSVYWYQQSLDQGLQFLIQYYNGEERAKGNILERFSAQQFPDLHSELNLSSLELGDSALYFCASSGINPYEQYFGPGTRLTVT.

A remark on this clone: The sample contains more than one DNA sequence encoding this CDR3. The chain recombines TRBV18 with TRBJ1-2; D not resolved. The V and J ends lost 3 bases and 5 bases respectively, with 10 bases between them. Germline CDR1 KGHSH, CDR2 LQKENI. The CDR3 covers 13 residues. The CDR3 region is CASSPDRDYGYTF. DNA for the CDR3: TGTGCCAGCTCACCCGATAGGGATTATGGCTACACCTTC.

The chain couples TRBV7-9 to TRBJ2-4, with TRBD1 matching over 11 bases. The trim removed 1 base at V and 1 base at J, leaving 0 bases unmatched. Germline V gene data show CDR1 as SEHNR and CDR2 as FQNEAQ (reference sequence). This CDR3 is 16 amino acids long. CDR3 DNA sequence: TGTGCCAGCAGCTTAGGGACAGGGGGCGCCAAAAACATTCAGTACTTC. Translation gives CASSLGTGGAKNIQYF.

The chain uses TRBV7-6 and TRBJ2-3, with 11 bases lining up with TRBD2. J lost 6 bases, V lost 5 bases, and 7 bases had no gene match. The length of the CDR3 is 15 residues. From germline, CDR1 is SGHVS and CDR2 FNYEAQ. The CDR3 DNA reads as TGTGCCAGCAGCCCATTAGCGGGGGGGCCCGATACGCAGTATTTT. Translated, it gives CASSPLAGGPDTQYF.

The chain has TRBV13 and TRBJ2-7, with 8 bases identical to TRBD2. This CDR3 contains 15 residues. Germline V gene sequence: CDR1 PRHDT, CDR2 FYEKMQ (reference sequence). The trim removed 1 base at V and 2 bases at J, leaving 4 bases unmatched. The DNA for the CDR3 is TGTGCCAGCAGCTTAGCAGCGGGGGCCGCCTACGAGCAGTACTTC. This encodes CASSLAAGAAYEQYF.

The rearrangement uses TRBV4-3 and TRBJ2-1; no clear D gene. The CDR3 has 18 amino acids. Germline assignment: CDR1 LGHNA and CDR2 YSLEER. Between the trimmed V and J ends, which lost 0 bases and 2 bases, there was a span of 17 bases. CDR3 nucleotides: TGCGCCAGCAGCCAAGAAACTTTAGCAGTTCCTCCCTACAATGAGCAGTTCTTC. It yields the protein CASSQETLAVPPYNEQFF.

This sequence joins TRBV6-5 and TRBJ1-2; D remains ambiguous. Per the germline V gene, CDR1 is MNHEY and CDR2 is SVGAGI. The ends were cut back, 5 bases at V and 8 bases at J, with 12 bases in the middle. This CDR3 contains 12 residues. CDR3 sequence (DNA): TGTGCCAGCAGTACCGCTTCTAAGGGCTACACCTTC. Its protein is CASSTASKGYTF.

This chain uses TRBV7-9 with TRBJ1-2; the D gene is possibly TRBD1 (5 bases). V gave up 5 bases and J gave up 6 bases, with 16 bases separating them. CDR1 and CDR2 (germline): SEHNR, FQNEAQ (reference sequence). This CDR3 is 14 amino acids long. CDR3 region: CASSPTDSADGYTF. For the CDR3, the DNA is TGTGCCAGCAGCCCTACCGACAGCGCGGATGGCTACACCTTC.

The chain is built from TRBV19 and TRBJ1-1; no clear D gene. Trimming pared 7 bases from V and 0 bases from J, leaving 21 bases between. Germline V gives CDR1 LNHDA, CDR2 SQIVND (reference sequence). CDR3 length: 17 residues. The CDR3, as DNA: TGTGCCAGTAAGATAAGAGGGTTAGGAATCGTGAACACTGAAGCTTTCTTT. It encodes CASKIRGLGIVNTEAFF.

The V call is TRBV19, the J call TRBJ2-1; D remains unclear. Germline V gene data show CDR1 as LNHDA and CDR2 as SQIVND (reference sequence). This CDR3 has 15 residues. Trimming left V 6 bases short and J 1 base short, with 13 bases between. CDR3 loop: CASSPTIRSYNEQFF. CDR3 bases: TGTGCCAGTAGCCCCACAATAAGATCCTACAATGAGCAGTTCTTC.

The chain joins TRBV19 to TRBJ1-1, with 9 positions matching TRBD1. CDR1 and CDR2 from the germline V gene are LNHDA and SQIVND (reference sequence). The length of the CDR3 is 15 residues. J gave up 5 bases and V 5 bases, and 9 bases lay outside the gene matches. CDR3 sequence reads: CASSAGQGVQTEAFF. The CDR3 DNA is TGTGCCAGTAGTGCGGGACAGGGAGTACAAACTGAAGCTTTCTTT.

This clone showed up just once. V gene TRBV5-1 combines with J gene TRBJ2-3, with 7 nucleotides matching TRBD1. CDR3 length equals 15 residues. Germline V gene data show CDR1 as SGHRS and CDR2 as YFSETQ. V lost 1 base and J lost 1; bases outside the gene matches: 3. The CDR3 DNA is TGCGCCAGCAGCTTGAACAGGGGAGGCACAGATACGCAGTATTTT. Translating gives CASSLNRGGTDTQYF.

The chain links TRBV5-4 to TRBJ2-7; 8 bases match TRBD2. V shed 3 bases, J shed 6 bases, and the junction held 11 bases outside the gene matches. This CDR3 is built from 15 residues. Germline V gene sequence: CDR1 SGHNT, CDR2 YYREEE (reference sequence). The CDR3 nucleotides are TGTGCCAGCAGCTGGGGACTAGGCGGGTTATCCGAGCAGTACTTC. Its protein is CASSWGLGGLSEQYF.

This clone was seen once. CDR3 coding DNA: TGCGCCAGCAGCTTTGGGCCGGGGGCCGGCACAGATACGCAGTATTTT. Translation gives CASSFGPGAGTDTQYF. This chain uses TRBV5-1 with TRBJ2-3; D is perhaps TRBD1 or TRBD2 (6 bases each). The CDR3 spans 16 residues. Trimming shortened V by 2 bases and J by 1 base, and 14 bases separated the two germline ends. Germline lookup yields CDR1 SGHRS and CDR2 YFSETQ.

The V call is TRBV29-1, the J call TRBJ2-5; D might be TRBD1 (7 bases). Germline-derived CDR1 and CDR2 are SQVTM and ANQGSEA. The CDR3 runs to 12 residues. V dropped 4 bases and J dropped 5 bases, with 11 bases sitting between them. The CDR3 here is CSVGQGGETQYF. For the CDR3, the DNA is TGCAGCGTTGGACAGGGAGGCGAGACCCAGTACTTC.

This clone was detected once. The chain joins TRBV7-7 to TRBJ2-5, with unresolved D. Trimming left V 4 bases short and J 2 bases short, with 14 bases between. CDR1 and CDR2 from the germline V gene are SSHAT and FNYEAQ (reference sequence). The CDR3 loop spans 15 amino acids. DNA of the CDR3: TGTGCCAGCAGCTCTCGGCCCTTGGGGCAAGAGACCCAGTACTTC. Protein sequence: CASSSRPLGQETQYF.

This sequence joins TRBV5-6 and TRBJ1-4; a weak D match, TRBD1 (5 bases). Germline loops: CDR1 SGHDT, CDR2 YYEEEE. This CDR3 has 14 amino acids. Trimming cost V 4 bases and J 5 bases, with 12 bases left between them. CDR3 nucleotides: TGTGCCAGCAGCCGGGGACCGCCGAATGAAAAACTGTTTTTT. This codes for CASSRGPPNEKLFF.

The rearrangement uses TRBV5-1 and TRBJ1-2; D uncertain. Trimming pared 0 bases from V and 3 bases from J, leaving 15 bases between. CDR3 length: 16 amino acids. Germline loops: CDR1 SGHRS, CDR2 YFSETQ. CDR3 loop: CASSLAEWSPDYGYTF. For the CDR3, the DNA is TGCGCCAGCAGCTTGGCCGAATGGAGTCCCGACTATGGCTACACCTTC.

The rearrangement links TRBV29-1 to TRBJ2-2, with TRBD1 matching over 8 bases. Germline V CDR1 and CDR2: SQVTM, ANQGSEA. The CDR3 has 14 residues. The V segment lost 0 bases and the J segment 6 bases; nucleotides outside the gene matches: 3. Here the CDR3 DNA reads TGCAGCGTTGAAGAGTCAGGGGGCCCCGGGGAGCTGTTTTTT. Protein sequence: CSVEESGGPGELFF.

This clone was recorded once. The chain combines TRBV27 with TRBJ2-7; the match to TRBD1 covers 8 bases. The CDR3 is 16 amino acids. V dropped 3 bases and J dropped 0; count of bases not matched to a gene: 7. Germline V gives CDR1 MNHEY, CDR2 SMNVEV (reference sequence). The CDR3 DNA follows: TGTGCCAGCAGTTTCCAGGGGGCGATCTTCTCCTACGAGCAGTACTTC. It yields the protein CASSFQGAIFSYEQYF.

The CDR3 DNA reads TGCAGCGTTGGGCCGGGGCAGGGCCCCTACGAGCAGTACTTC. The encoded protein is CSVGPGQGPYEQYF. The gene calls are TRBV29-1 and TRBJ2-7; D possibly uses TRBD1 or TRBD2 (5 bases each). V lost 4 bases and J lost 2, with 15 bases in between. The CDR3 has 14 amino acids. Germline V gene lookup returns CDR1 SQVTM and CDR2 ANQGSEA.

Notes on this clone: The same CDR3 also results from other DNA sequences found in this sample. This sequence joins TRBV18 and TRBJ2-5, with D tentatively TRBD1 (6 bases). V shed 2 bases and J shed 5 bases, with 6 bases lying between them. The CDR3 runs to 12 residues. Germline V lookup: CDR1 KGHSH, CDR2 LQKENI. CDR3 coding DNA: TGTGCCAGCTCACCAAGGGGGGAGACCCAGTACTTC. Residues: CASSPRGETQYF.

The V and J genes are TRBV6-4 and TRBJ2-1; the match to TRBD2 covers 8 bases. The CDR3 has 13 amino acids. Per the germline V gene, CDR1 is MRHNA and CDR2 is SNTAGT. With 5 bases clipped from V and 7 bases from J, the junction kept 4 bases outside the gene matches. Here the CDR3 reads CASSNSGENEQFF. The CDR3 DNA follows: TGTGCCAGCAGTAATAGCGGGGAGAATGAGCAGTTCTTC.

The V call is TRBV2, the J call TRBJ1-5; 9 bases line up with TRBD1. The CDR3 runs to 16 residues. Germline trimming cut 7 bases from V and 3 bases from J; bases unmatched to any gene: 10. The germline CDR1 and CDR2 sequences are SNHLY and FYNNEI. CDR3 sequence: CASTIMGTGNNQPQHF. The CDR3 nucleotides are TGTGCCAGCACCATCATGGGGACAGGGAACAATCAGCCCCAGCATTTT.

The chain links TRBV19 to TRBJ1-4, with 8 bases identical to TRBD1. This CDR3 has 14 residues. J gave up 10 bases and V 3 bases, and 7 bases lay outside the gene matches. The germline V gene has CDR1 LNHDA and CDR2 SQIVND (reference sequence). The CDR3 nucleotides read TGTGCCAGTAGTATTCCAGGGGGCCGGGGAAAACTGTTTTTT. Residues: CASSIPGGRGKLFF.

This clone has a handful of counts. CDR3 loop: CASSPEVGTGRTEAFF. The DNA for the CDR3 is TGCGCCAGCAGCCCGGAGGTAGGGACAGGGCGAACTGAAGCTTTCTTT. This sequence joins TRBV5-1 and TRBJ1-1; 9 bases align to TRBD1. With V trimmed by 4 bases and J by 5 bases, 12 bases remained unmatched. The CDR3 contains 16 residues. Looked up from germline, CDR1 is SGHRS and CDR2 is YFSETQ.

This clone showed up just once. V is TRBV14 and J is TRBJ1-5; TRBD1 matches at 8 bases. The trim removed 1 base at V and 5 bases at J, leaving 7 bases unmatched. The CDR3 is 16 amino acids. Per the germline V gene, CDR1 is SGHDN and CDR2 is FVKESK. For the CDR3, the DNA is TGTGCCAGCAGCCAAGCGATGACAGGGGTCGATCAGCCCCAGCATTTT. This sequence encodes CASSQAMTGVDQPQHF.

This chain uses TRBV7-9 with TRBJ2-3; 7 nucleotides line up with TRBD2. CDR1 and CDR2 (germline): SEHNR, FQNEAQ (reference sequence). The ends lost 4 bases at V and 6 bases at J; junction bases unmatched: 16. The CDR3 length is 17 residues. CDR3 sequence (DNA): TGTGCCAGCAGCTCCCCGGGAGCGGGGATCTTAAGGGATACGCAGTATTTT. Protein sequence: CASSSPGAGILRDTQYF.

The chain carries TRBV9 and TRBJ2-5, with D perhaps being TRBD1 or TRBD2 (5 bases each). The V gene's germline CDR1 is SGDLS and CDR2 YYNGEE. The length of the CDR3 is 16 residues. Trimming took 3 bases from V and 5 from J, leaving 20 bases between them. CDR3 region: CASSASGAGGEETQYF. CDR3 DNA: TGTGCCAGCAGCGCTTCCGGGGCAGGAGGTGAGGAGACCCAGTACTTC. Variable domain in full (rest from reference TRBV9 and TRBJ2-5): DSGVTQTPKHLITATGQRVTLRCSPRSGDLSVYWYQQSLDQGLQFLIQYYNGEERAKGNILERFSAQQFPDLHSELNLSSLELGDSALYFCASSASGAGGEETQYFGPGTRLLVL.